This is a list of T cell receptor beta chains from one sample in a study of blood T cells in healthy people across ages. TCRdb fed the 5' RACE reads into MiXCR, producing one record per CDR3 protein. In the table there are about 1.1 million distinct CDR3 sequences, roughly two fifths of which are singletons. Sequencing was performed on blood. Every receptor here comes from a man aged 18 to 30 in good health. Each CDR3 is given with its conserved first and last residue. Each record gives: D gene, J gene, V gene, clone size, CDR3 DNA, CDR3 protein. D genes are given only for firm matches. Clone size appears in some rows only: once, few, many, or a class for an expanded clone.

D gene: .
J gene: TRBJ2-1
V gene: TRBV11-2
clone size: few
CDR3 DNA: TGTGCCAGCAGCCTTCCCCCACAGTTAGTCAGCTCCTACAATGAGCAGTTCTTC
CDR3 protein: CASSLPPQLVSSYNEQFF

D gene: TRBD1
J gene: TRBJ1-5
V gene: TRBV6-6
clone size: few
CDR3 DNA: TGTGCCAGCACTCAGGGGGGCTATAGCAATCAGCCCCAGCATTTT
CDR3 protein: CASTQGGYSNQPQHF

D gene: .
J gene: TRBJ2-5
V gene: TRBV20-1
clone size: many
CDR3 DNA: TGCAGTGCCACTCGGGACGGGATGGAGACCCAGTACTTC
CDR3 protein: CSATRDGMETQYF

D gene: TRBD2
J gene: TRBJ2-3
V gene: TRBV12-3/TRBV12-4
clone size: .
CDR3 DNA: TGTGCCAGCAGAACGCCAGCGGGGGGGTTTTTAGATACGCAGTATTTT
CDR3 protein: CASRTPAGGFLDTQYF

D gene: .
J gene: TRBJ1-1
V gene: TRBV10-3
clone size: few
CDR3 DNA: TGTGCCATCAGTGAAACACAGAGGACTGAAGCTTTCTTT
CDR3 protein: CAISETQRTEAFF

D gene: .
J gene: TRBJ1-2
V gene: TRBV7-3
clone size: .
CDR3 DNA: TGTGCCAGCAGCTTAAAATTTGACAGTCCTAACTATGGCTACACCTTC
CDR3 protein: CASSLKFDSPNYGYTF

D gene: .
J gene: TRBJ2-7
V gene: TRBV2
clone size: .
CDR3 DNA: TGTGCCAGCAAAAGGGGATCCTACGAGCAGTACTTC
CDR3 protein: CASKRGSYEQYF

D gene: .
J gene: TRBJ2-3
V gene: TRBV20-1
clone size: .
CDR3 DNA: TGCAGTGCTAAGGCGGCGGGTTACACAGATACGCAGTATTTT
CDR3 protein: CSAKAAGYTDTQYF

D gene: .
J gene: TRBJ2-7
V gene: TRBV2
clone size: .
CDR3 DNA: TGTGCCAGCATGGAAGAGTACGAGCAGTACTTC
CDR3 protein: CASMEEYEQYF

D gene: TRBD1
J gene: TRBJ1-2
V gene: TRBV4-1
clone size: .
CDR3 DNA: TGCGCCAGCAGCCAAGAGCTGGCGGACAGGGTCTATGGCTACACCTTC
CDR3 protein: CASSQELADRVYGYTF

D gene: .
J gene: TRBJ1-3
V gene: TRBV5-1
clone size: .
CDR3 DNA: TGCGCCAGCAGCTTGGCCCCGACAGGAGCTACGTACTCTGGAAACACCATATATTTT
CDR3 protein: CASSLAPTGATYSGNTIYF

D gene: .
J gene: TRBJ2-5
V gene: TRBV14
clone size: .
CDR3 DNA: TGTGCCAGCAGCCGGGACGGATCCTACAAGCAGTACTTC
CDR3 protein: CASSRDGSYKQYF

D gene: TRBD2
J gene: TRBJ2-5
V gene: TRBV20-1
clone size: .
CDR3 DNA: TGCAGCCTTAGCGGGGGGGCCAGAGAGACCCAGTACTTC
CDR3 protein: CSLSGGARETQYF

D gene: .
J gene: TRBJ2-7
V gene: TRBV10-3
clone size: few
CDR3 DNA: TGTGCCATCAGTAATTGGACAGTTTCCTCCTACGAGCAGTACTTC
CDR3 protein: CAISNWTVSSYEQYF

D gene: TRBD1
J gene: TRBJ2-1
V gene: TRBV6-6
clone size: few
CDR3 DNA: TGTGCCAGCAATTCGGTAGCAGGGGGCTTTTTCGGGGAGCAGTTCTTC
CDR3 protein: CASNSVAGGFFGEQFF

D gene: .
J gene: TRBJ2-3
V gene: TRBV11-2
clone size: .
CDR3 DNA: TGTGCCAGCGGGGGGAGGGCAGGGGTCCCAGATACGCAGTATTTT
CDR3 protein: CASGGRAGVPDTQYF

D gene: .
J gene: TRBJ1-1
V gene: TRBV28
clone size: .
CDR3 DNA: TGTGCCAGCACCCCTTCTAAGGGAACGAACACTGAAGCTTTCTTT
CDR3 protein: CASTPSKGTNTEAFF

D gene: .
J gene: TRBJ1-2
V gene: TRBV14
clone size: .
CDR3 DNA: TGTGCCAGCAGCCAAGAGTTAGATGGCTACACCTTC
CDR3 protein: CASSQELDGYTF

D gene: .
J gene: TRBJ1-2
V gene: TRBV5-4
clone size: .
CDR3 DNA: TGTGCCAGCAGCTTGGAGTCCTACTATGGCTACACCTTC
CDR3 protein: CASSLESYYGYTF

D gene: .
J gene: TRBJ2-1
V gene: TRBV6-4
clone size: .
CDR3 DNA: TGTGCCAGCAGTGACCTCTTCGGTGGGACCCAGTTCTTC
CDR3 protein: CASSDLFGGTQFF

D gene: TRBD1
J gene: TRBJ1-2
V gene: TRBV4-2
clone size: .
CDR3 DNA: TGTGCCAGCAGCCAAGATTCGACAGGGGGTTTTGGCTACACCTTC
CDR3 protein: CASSQDSTGGFGYTF

D gene: TRBD1
J gene: TRBJ2-3
V gene: TRBV29-1
clone size: .
CDR3 DNA: TGCAGCGCCCTTTACAGGGGGCAGAGCACAGATACGCAGTATTTT
CDR3 protein: CSALYRGQSTDTQYF

D gene: .
J gene: TRBJ1-5
V gene: TRBV3-1
clone size: .
CDR3 DNA: TGTGCCAGCAGCCAGGCAGGGAACAATCAGCCCCAGCATTTT
CDR3 protein: CASSQAGNNQPQHF

D gene: .
J gene: TRBJ1-2
V gene: TRBV28
clone size: .
CDR3 DNA: TGTGCCAGCAGTCCCGGCCTGTCGCAGGGCCTAACCTATGGCTACACCTTC
CDR3 protein: CASSPGLSQGLTYGYTF

D gene: .
J gene: TRBJ1-2
V gene: TRBV9
clone size: .
CDR3 DNA: TGTGCCAGCACCACAAGTGACAGTAACTATGGCTACACCTTC
CDR3 protein: CASTTSDSNYGYTF

D gene: TRBD2
J gene: TRBJ2-7
V gene: TRBV5-6
clone size: .
CDR3 DNA: TGTGCCAGCAGCTTGGGGACTAGCACCGTACAAAGACAGTACTTC
CDR3 protein: CASSLGTSTVQRQYF

D gene: .
J gene: TRBJ1-4
V gene: TRBV5-6
clone size: .
CDR3 DNA: TGTGCCAGCAGCTTCACGTGCAAGGGTCACGGCGAAAAACTGTTTTTT
CDR3 protein: CASSFTCKGHGEKLFF

D gene: .
J gene: TRBJ2-7
V gene: TRBV7-2
clone size: .
CDR3 DNA: TGTGCCAGCAGCTTGAACAGAAACTACGAGCAGTACTTC
CDR3 protein: CASSLNRNYEQYF

D gene: TRBD1
J gene: TRBJ1-5
V gene: TRBV4-1
clone size: .
CDR3 DNA: TGCGCCAGCAGCCACCCCGAGGGACAGGCTAATCAGCCCCAGCATTTT
CDR3 protein: CASSHPEGQANQPQHF

D gene: .
J gene: TRBJ2-1
V gene: TRBV6-5
clone size: many
CDR3 DNA: TGTGCCAGCAGTTACGGGGGATACAATGAGCAGTTCTTC
CDR3 protein: CASSYGGYNEQFF

D gene: .
J gene: TRBJ1-5
V gene: TRBV7-9
clone size: once
CDR3 DNA: TGTGCCAGCAGCCTTACAGGGTCAGCTAATCAGCCCCAGCATTTT
CDR3 protein: CASSLTGSANQPQHF

D gene: TRBD1
J gene: TRBJ1-5
V gene: TRBV11-2
clone size: .
CDR3 DNA: TGTGCCAGCAGCTTAGGGACAGGGACGATTGGCAATCAGCCCCAGCATTTT
CDR3 protein: CASSLGTGTIGNQPQHF

D gene: .
J gene: TRBJ2-5
V gene: TRBV20-1
clone size: once
CDR3 DNA: TGCAGTGCCGACCACCCCTCCTCTGCGGAGGTGGGGACCCAGTACTTC
CDR3 protein: CSADHPSSAEVGTQYF

D gene: .
J gene: TRBJ2-1
V gene: TRBV12-3/TRBV12-4
clone size: .
CDR3 DNA: TGTGCCAGCAGTCCCACCCATGAGCAGTTCTTC
CDR3 protein: CASSPTHEQFF

D gene: .
J gene: TRBJ1-2
V gene: TRBV28
clone size: .
CDR3 DNA: TGTGCCTCTGCTTCGGGGGGGCTCTATGGCTACACCTTC
CDR3 protein: CASASGGLYGYTF

D gene: TRBD2
J gene: TRBJ2-3
V gene: TRBV20-1
clone size: .
CDR3 DNA: TGCAGTGCTAGATCAAGGACTAGCGGGGGGGCAGATACGCAGTATTTT
CDR3 protein: CSARSRTSGGADTQYF

D gene: TRBD2
J gene: TRBJ2-7
V gene: TRBV4-3
clone size: .
CDR3 DNA: TGCGCCAGCAGCCAAGATCATCCTAGCGGGGGGACCTACAATGAGCAGTACTTC
CDR3 protein: CASSQDHPSGGTYNEQYF

D gene: .
J gene: TRBJ2-3
V gene: TRBV10-3
clone size: .
CDR3 DNA: TGTGCCATCAGTGACCGGGGGGATACGCAGTATTTT
CDR3 protein: CAISDRGDTQYF

D gene: .
J gene: TRBJ1-5
V gene: TRBV20-1
clone size: .
CDR3 DNA: TGCAGTGCAACAAACAGGCTCATGGGCAATCAGCCCCAGCATTTT
CDR3 protein: CSATNRLMGNQPQHF

D gene: .
J gene: TRBJ1-1
V gene: TRBV5-1
clone size: .
CDR3 DNA: TGCGCCAGCAGCTTGGGGGACAACGACACTGAGGCTTTCTTT
CDR3 protein: CASSLGDNDTEAFF

D gene: .
J gene: TRBJ1-1
V gene: TRBV6-5
clone size: .
CDR3 DNA: TGTGCCAGCAGTCTCGGACGAGGAGCTGAAGCTTTCTTT
CDR3 protein: CASSLGRGAEAFF

D gene: TRBD2
J gene: TRBJ2-5
V gene: TRBV12-3/TRBV12-4
clone size: few
CDR3 DNA: TGTGCCAGCAGCCGGCGGGGGGCCGGAGAGACCCAGTACTTC
CDR3 protein: CASSRRGAGETQYF

D gene: .
J gene: TRBJ1-2
V gene: TRBV29-1
clone size: .
CDR3 DNA: TGCAGCGTCTCGACGCGGGCCTATGGCTACACCTTC
CDR3 protein: CSVSTRAYGYTF

D gene: .
J gene: TRBJ2-3
V gene: TRBV7-9
clone size: .
CDR3 DNA: TGTGCCAGCAGCCCCGGGACAATTGAAGATACGCAGTATTTT
CDR3 protein: CASSPGTIEDTQYF

D gene: .
J gene: TRBJ1-2
V gene: TRBV12-3/TRBV12-4
clone size: few
CDR3 DNA: TGTGCCAGCAGTGGCATCTACAGGCACTATGGCTACACCTTC
CDR3 protein: CASSGIYRHYGYTF